The 5 T cell receptor beta chains in this list originate from one sample, sequenced in a study of blood T cell repertoires in COVID-19. Clones were read by immunoSEQ multiplex PCR, and TCRdb kept only the in-frame ones, dropping some. The repertoire holds more than 65,000 clones, with 60% to 80% as singletons. Specimen: peripheral blood. The receptors shown here come from a man in his sixties with acute or convalescent COVID-19.

The CDR3 protein is CASSPRGDNQPQHF. The CDR3, as DNA: TGTGCCAGCTCACCACGGGGGGATAATCAGCCCCAGCATTTT. V is TRBV18 and J is TRBJ1-5; D is perhaps TRBD1 (5 bases). CDR3 size: 14 residues. Trimming pared 1 base from V and 4 bases from J, leaving 8 bases between. Germline-derived CDR1 and CDR2 are KGHSH and LQKENI.

The gene calls are TRBV2 and TRBJ2-3; 9 bases match TRBD2. J was trimmed by 7 bases and V by 2 bases; bases with no gene match: 4. CDR3 length: 14 residues. The germline gives CDR1 SNHLY, CDR2 FYNNEI. The CDR3 DNA sequence: TGTGCCAGCAGTGAATCGCTAGCGGGGAATACGCAGTATTTT. Protein product: CASSESLAGNTQYF.

As DNA, the CDR3 is TGTGCCAGCAGCGCAAGACAGGGCGCACAGCCCCAGCATTTT. It specifies CASSARQGAQPQHF. V is TRBV13 and J is TRBJ1-5, with 7 bases fitting TRBD1. Per the germline V gene, CDR1 is PRHDT and CDR2 is FYEKMQ (reference sequence). The trim removed 5 bases at V and 7 bases at J, leaving 8 bases unmatched. The CDR3 runs 14 residues. Together with reference TRBV13 and TRBJ1-5, the CDR3 gives the full variable domain: AAGVIQSPRHLIKEKRETATLKCYPIPRHDTVYWYQQGPGQDPQFLISFYEKMQSDKGSIPDRFSAQQFSDYHSELNMSSLELGDSALYFCASSARQGAQPQHFGDGTRLSIL.

The chain joins TRBV30 to TRBJ2-3, with D perhaps TRBD2 (6 bases). The CDR3 runs 16 residues. V was shortened by 0 bases and J by 4 bases, with 17 bases between the two germline ends. Germline lookup yields CDR1 GTSNPN and CDR2 SVGIG (reference sequence). The CDR3 sequence: CAWSVWEGPGADTQYF. CDR3 bases: TGTGCCTGGAGTGTTTGGGAAGGACCGGGGGCAGATACGCAGTATTTT.

CDR3 sequence (DNA): TGTGCCACCGCAAGACAGGGGAATCAGCCCCAGCATTTT. Encoded protein: CATARQGNQPQHF. The J gene is TRBJ1-5, the V gene TRBV24-1; 8 bases are a match to TRBD1. The V segment lost 9 bases and the J segment 4 bases; nucleotides outside the gene matches: 4. Per the germline V gene, CDR1 is KGHDR and CDR2 is SFDVKD. This CDR3 region has 13 residues.